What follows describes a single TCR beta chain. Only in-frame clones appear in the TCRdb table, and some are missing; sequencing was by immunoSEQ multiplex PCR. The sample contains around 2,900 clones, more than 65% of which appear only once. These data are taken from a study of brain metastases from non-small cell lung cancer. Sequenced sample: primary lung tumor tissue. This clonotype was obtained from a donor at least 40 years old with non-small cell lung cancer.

DNA for the CDR3: TGTGCCAGCAGTGAATGGCCAGAGACCCAGTACTTC. This translates into CASSEWPETQYF. The rearrangement joins TRBV2 to TRBJ2-5; D gene uncertain. Germline CDR1 reads SNHLY; CDR2 reads FYNNEI. This CDR3 contains 12 residues. V lost 2 bases and J lost 4, with 5 bases in between.